The entry that follows covers one T cell receptor beta chain sequence. What it recognizes is unknown. Repertoires were generated with immunoSEQ multiplex PCR, while TCRdb's copy carries only in-frame clones and drops some. Of about 2.5 million clones in the sample, under 95% were seen once. This sample is drawn from a study of shared clonotypes between healthy human individuals. The ends were cut back, 1 base at V and 2 bases at J, with 8 bases in the middle. The CDR3 covers 14 residues. Germline V gene sequence: CDR1 SGHAT, CDR2 FQNNGV. Notes on the study in general: Non-shared clonotypes were found to have lower generation probabilities than the clonotypes that were shared by all four of the sorted-subset donors.

The clonotype was recovered from a man between 18 and 35 years old in good health. Some clones in this sample may be carry-over from other donors' samples. V and J are TRBV11-2 and TRBJ2-5, with D tentatively TRBD1 (5 bases). Material: naive CD4+ T cells from PBMCs. The sample's subset: CD45RA+ positively selected. CDR3 coding DNA: TGTGCCAGCAGCTTAGGGACACTACAAGAGACCCAGTACTTC. Its protein product is CASSLGTLQETQYF.